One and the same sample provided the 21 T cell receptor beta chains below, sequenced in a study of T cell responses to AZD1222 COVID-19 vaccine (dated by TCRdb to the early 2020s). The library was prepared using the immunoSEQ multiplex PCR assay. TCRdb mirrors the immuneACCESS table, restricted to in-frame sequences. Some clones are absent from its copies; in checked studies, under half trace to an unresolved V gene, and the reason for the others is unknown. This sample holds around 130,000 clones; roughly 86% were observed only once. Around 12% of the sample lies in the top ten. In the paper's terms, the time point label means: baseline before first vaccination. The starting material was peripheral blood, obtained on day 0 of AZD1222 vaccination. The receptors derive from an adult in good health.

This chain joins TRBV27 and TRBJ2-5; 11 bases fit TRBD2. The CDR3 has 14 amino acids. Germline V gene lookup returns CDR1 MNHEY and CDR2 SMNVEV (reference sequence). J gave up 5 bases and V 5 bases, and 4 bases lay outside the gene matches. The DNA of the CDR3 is TGTGCCAGCAGTAAACTAGCGGGAGACGAGACCCAGTACTTC. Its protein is CASSKLAGDETQYF.

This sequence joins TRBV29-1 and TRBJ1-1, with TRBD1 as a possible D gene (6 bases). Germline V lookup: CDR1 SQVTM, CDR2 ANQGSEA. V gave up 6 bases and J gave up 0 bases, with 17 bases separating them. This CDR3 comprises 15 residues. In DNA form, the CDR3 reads TGCAGCGTCGGGATGGACAGCAGCATGAACACTGAAGCTTTCTTT. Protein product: CSVGMDSSMNTEAFF.

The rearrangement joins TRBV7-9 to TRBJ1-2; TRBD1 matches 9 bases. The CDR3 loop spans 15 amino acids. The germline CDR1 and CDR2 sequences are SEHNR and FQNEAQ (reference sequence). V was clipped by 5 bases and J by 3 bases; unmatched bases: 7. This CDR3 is CASSAGTGSDYGYTF. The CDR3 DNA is TGTGCCAGCAGCGCGGGGACAGGGTCGGACTATGGCTACACCTTC.

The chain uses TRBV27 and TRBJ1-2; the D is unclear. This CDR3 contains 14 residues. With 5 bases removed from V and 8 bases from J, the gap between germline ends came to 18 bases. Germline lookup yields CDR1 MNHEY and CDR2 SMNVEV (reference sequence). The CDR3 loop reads CASSAFVGTRGYTF. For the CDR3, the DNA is TGTGCCAGCAGTGCCTTTGTAGGAACTAGGGGCTACACCTTC.

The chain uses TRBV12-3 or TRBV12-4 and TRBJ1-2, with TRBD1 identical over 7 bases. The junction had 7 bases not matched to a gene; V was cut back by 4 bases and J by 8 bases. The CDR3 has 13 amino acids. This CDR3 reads CASSWDRKTGYTF. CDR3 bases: TGTGCCAGCAGTTGGGACAGAAAAACGGGCTACACCTTC.

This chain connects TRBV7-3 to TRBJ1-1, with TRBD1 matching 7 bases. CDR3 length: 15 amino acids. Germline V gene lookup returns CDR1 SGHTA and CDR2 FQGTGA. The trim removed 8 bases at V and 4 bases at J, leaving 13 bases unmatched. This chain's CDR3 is CASAPTGERGTEAFF. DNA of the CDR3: TGTGCCAGCGCGCCCACAGGGGAGAGGGGCACTGAAGCTTTCTTT.

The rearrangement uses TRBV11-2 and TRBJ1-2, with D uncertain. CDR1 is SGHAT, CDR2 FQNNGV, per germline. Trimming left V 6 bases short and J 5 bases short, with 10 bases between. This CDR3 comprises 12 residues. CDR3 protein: CASRTGRYGYTF. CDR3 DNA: TGTGCCAGCAGAACGGGGAGATATGGCTACACCTTC.

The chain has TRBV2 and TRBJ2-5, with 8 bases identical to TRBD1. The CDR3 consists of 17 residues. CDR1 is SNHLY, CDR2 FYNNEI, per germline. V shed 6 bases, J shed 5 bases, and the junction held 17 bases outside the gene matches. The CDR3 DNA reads TGTGCCAGCAGCCGGAAGGGGGCAGGGGGCGCGGAGGAGACCCAGTACTTC. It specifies CASSRKGAGGAEETQYF.

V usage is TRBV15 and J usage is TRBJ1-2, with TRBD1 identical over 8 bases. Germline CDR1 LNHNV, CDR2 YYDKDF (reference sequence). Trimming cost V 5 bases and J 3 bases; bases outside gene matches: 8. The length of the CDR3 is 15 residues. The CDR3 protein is CATSRHRGSDYGYTF. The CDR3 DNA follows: TGTGCCACCAGCCGCCACAGGGGGTCGGACTATGGCTACACCTTC.

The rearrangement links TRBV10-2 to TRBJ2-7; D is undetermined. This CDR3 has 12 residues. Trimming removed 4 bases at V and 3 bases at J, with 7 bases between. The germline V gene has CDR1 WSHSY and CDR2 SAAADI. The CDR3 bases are TGCGCCAGCAGTGTCGACATCTACGAGCAGTACTTC. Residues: CASSVDIYEQYF.

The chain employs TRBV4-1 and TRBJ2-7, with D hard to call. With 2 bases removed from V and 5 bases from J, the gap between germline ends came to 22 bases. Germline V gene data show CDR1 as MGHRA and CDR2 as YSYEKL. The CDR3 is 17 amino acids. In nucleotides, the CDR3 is TGCGCCAGCAGCCAACCCGGCCGGGTTGGGCCTGGGGACGAGCAGTACTTC. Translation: CASSQPGRVGPGDEQYF.

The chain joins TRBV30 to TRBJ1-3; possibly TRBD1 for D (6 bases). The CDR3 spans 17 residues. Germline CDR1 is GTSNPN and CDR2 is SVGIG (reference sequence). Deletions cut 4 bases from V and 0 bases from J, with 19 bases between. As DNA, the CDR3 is TGTGCCTGGACCTCACACGGAGGGGGTAGCTCTGGAAACACCATATATTTT. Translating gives CAWTSHGGGSSGNTIYF.

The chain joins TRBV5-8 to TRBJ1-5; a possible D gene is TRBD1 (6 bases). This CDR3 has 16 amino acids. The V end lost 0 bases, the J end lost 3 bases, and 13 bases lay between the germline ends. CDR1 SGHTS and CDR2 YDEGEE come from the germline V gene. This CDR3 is CASSLGLDRFNQPQHF. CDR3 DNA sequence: TGTGCCAGCAGCTTGGGGCTTGACAGGTTCAATCAGCCCCAGCATTTT. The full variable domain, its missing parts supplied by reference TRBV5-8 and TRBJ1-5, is EAGVTQSPTHLIKTRGQQATLRCSPISGHTSVYWYQQALGLGLQFLLWYDEGEERNRGNFPPRFSGRQFPNYSSELNVNALELEDSALYLCASSLGLDRFNQPQHFGDGTRLSIL.

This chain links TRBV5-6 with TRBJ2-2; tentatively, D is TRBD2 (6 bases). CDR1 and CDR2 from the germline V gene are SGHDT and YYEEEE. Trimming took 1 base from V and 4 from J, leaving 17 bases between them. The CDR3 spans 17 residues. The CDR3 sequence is CASSLWQGTGGTGELFF. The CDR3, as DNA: TGTGCCAGCAGCTTGTGGCAAGGGACCGGGGGCACCGGGGAGCTGTTTTTT.

CDR3 residues: CASSQVGKNTEAFF. CDR3 nucleotides: TGCGCCAGCAGCCAAGTGGGGAAAAACACTGAAGCTTTCTTT. V gene TRBV4-3 combines with J gene TRBJ1-1; D is undetermined. This CDR3 region has 14 residues. CDR1 is LGHNA, CDR2 YSLEER, per germline. The V end was cut by 1 base, the J end by 2 bases, with 8 bases between.

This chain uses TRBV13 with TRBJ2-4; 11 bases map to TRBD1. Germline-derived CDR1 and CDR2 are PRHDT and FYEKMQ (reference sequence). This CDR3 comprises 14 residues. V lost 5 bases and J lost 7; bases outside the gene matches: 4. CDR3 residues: CASSHRDRGNIQYF. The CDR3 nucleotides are TGTGCCAGCAGCCACCGGGACAGGGGGAACATTCAGTACTTC.

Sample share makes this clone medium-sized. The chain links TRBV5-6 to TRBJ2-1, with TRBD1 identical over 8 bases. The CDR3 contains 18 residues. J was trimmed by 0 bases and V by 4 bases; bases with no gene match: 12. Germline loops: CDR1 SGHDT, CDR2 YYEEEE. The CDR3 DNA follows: TGTGCCAGCAGCCCCCGGGACAGGTTAGATAACTCCTACAATGAGCAGTTCTTC. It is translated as CASSPRDRLDNSYNEQFF.

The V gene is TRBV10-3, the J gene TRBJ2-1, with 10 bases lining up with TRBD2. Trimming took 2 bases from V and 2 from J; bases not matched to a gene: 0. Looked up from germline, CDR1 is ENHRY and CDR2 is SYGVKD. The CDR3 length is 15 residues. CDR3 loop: CAISESGGAYNEQFF. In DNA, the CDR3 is TGTGCCATCAGTGAGAGCGGGGGGGCCTACAATGAGCAGTTCTTC.

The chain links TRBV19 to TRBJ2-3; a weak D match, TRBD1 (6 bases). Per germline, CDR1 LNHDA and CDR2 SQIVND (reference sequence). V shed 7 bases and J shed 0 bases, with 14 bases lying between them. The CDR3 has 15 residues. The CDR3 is CASKRGGISTDTQYF. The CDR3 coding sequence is TGTGCCAGTAAGAGAGGGGGAATTAGCACAGATACGCAGTATTTT.

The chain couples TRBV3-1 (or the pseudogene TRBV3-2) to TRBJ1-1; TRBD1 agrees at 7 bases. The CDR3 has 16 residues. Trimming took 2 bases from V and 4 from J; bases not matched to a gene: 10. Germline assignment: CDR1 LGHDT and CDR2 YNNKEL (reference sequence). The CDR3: CASSQKRQGISTEAFF. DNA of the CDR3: TGTGCCAGCAGCCAAAAAAGACAGGGAATAAGCACTGAAGCTTTCTTT.

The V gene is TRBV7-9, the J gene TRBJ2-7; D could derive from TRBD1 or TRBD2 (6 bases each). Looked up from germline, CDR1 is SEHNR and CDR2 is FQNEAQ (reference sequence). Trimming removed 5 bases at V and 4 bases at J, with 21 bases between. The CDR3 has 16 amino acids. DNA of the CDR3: TGTGCCAGCAGCCCCTCGTTGGGGGGCGGTGGATACGAGCAGTACTTC. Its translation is CASSPSLGGGGYEQYF.